A single T cell receptor beta chain is shown here with its context. The data are from a study of blood T cell repertoires in COVID-19. Repertoires were generated with immunoSEQ multiplex PCR, while TCRdb's copy carries only in-frame clones and drops some. The sample lists 55,000 to 80,000 clones; about 80% were seen once. Sequenced material: peripheral blood. The sequence was obtained from a man aged 80 or over with active COVID-19.

The CDR3 coding sequence is TGTGCCAGCAGAAAACCGGGACAGGGGTCTCGGCAGTACTTC. As protein: CASRKPGQGSRQYF. This rearrangement joins TRBV16 to TRBJ2-7, with 10 nucleotides matching TRBD1. V shed 6 bases, J shed 9 bases, and the junction held 11 bases outside the gene matches. Germline V gene lookup returns CDR1 KGHSY and CDR2 FQNENV. The CDR3 contains 14 residues.